This TCR beta chain was observed in a study of blood T cell repertoires in COVID-19. Background on the study: Acute and convalescent COVID-19 specimens originated in the United States, Italy and Spain. PBMCs, B-cell-depleted T cells, or T cells provided the cDNA or gDNA that made up the material.

Patients from Seattle were sampled longitudinally, starting during active infection. With 1 base clipped from V and 7 bases from J, the junction kept 12 bases outside the gene matches. From germline, CDR1 is PRHDT and CDR2 FYEKMQ (reference sequence). This CDR3 has 17 amino acids. Original methodology: Using reference gene primer amplification, nucleated cell counts were estimated. TCRdb's copy holds only in-frame clones and misses some; the assay was immunoSEQ multiplex PCR. Clonal size and the V and J genes are those of that table, whereas D and trimming came from the DNA. The table includes 80,000 to 100,000 clones, just over 85% detected once.

The sequence derives from a man in his fifties with COVID-19, enrolled during active disease. The rearrangement joins TRBV13 to TRBJ2-7; 11 bases map to TRBD1. What was sequenced was peripheral blood. The CDR3 here is CASSLDARWDRGTEQYF. CDR3 DNA sequence: TGTGCCAGCAGCTTAGACGCCCGGTGGGACAGGGGGACTGAGCAGTACTTC.